These T cell receptor beta chains were read from a single sample in a study of response to subunit inactivated influenza vaccine. One entry per CDR3 protein, called by TCRdb with MiXCR from the RT-PCR reads. Among hundreds of thousands of distinct CDR3 sequences listed, 12% were seen once. The specimen comprised PBMCs from blood, sampled on the day of vaccination. These receptors all come from a man aged 50 to 59 who received an inactivated influenza vaccine. Both conserved end residues are part of each CDR3. The D gene is left open where the match is weak. A row's size may be missing; if present it is once, few, many or a size class.

TRBV12-3/TRBV12-4	TRBD1	TRBJ2-4	-	CASSPSGQGLYQYF	TGTGCCAGCAGTCCCTCGGGACAGGGGCTTTATCAGTACTTC
TRBV7-2	TRBD1	TRBJ1-1	few	CASSLNQGGTEAFF	TGTGCCAGCAGCTTAAATCAGGGGGGCACTGAAGCTTTCTTT
TRBV20-1	-	TRBJ2-7	-	CSATSMAGPYEQYF	TGCAGTGCTACATCGATGGCAGGTCCCTACGAGCAGTACTTC
TRBV28	-	TRBJ2-5	few	CASRHSWVRDQYF	TGTGCCAGCAGGCACTCCTGGGTTAGGGACCAGTACTTC
TRBV20-1	TRBD1	TRBJ2-7	many	CSATNRGPYEQYF	TGCAGTGCGACTAACAGGGGCCCGTACGAGCAGTACTTC
TRBV5-6	-	TRBJ2-1	few	CASSVADGEQFF	TGTGCCAGCAGCGTGGCCGACGGTGAGCAGTTCTTC
TRBV2	-	TRBJ2-7	few	CASSEAGLYLSYEQYF	TGTGCCAGCAGTGAAGCGGGCCTATACCTTTCCTACGAGCAGTACTTC
TRBV7-2	TRBD2	TRBJ2-7	many	CASSPHLPGLAGNEQYF	TGTGCCAGCAGCCCCCATCTTCCGGGACTAGCGGGTAACGAGCAGTACTTC
TRBV20-1	TRBD1	TRBJ1-2	many	CSAYGQAYGYTF	TGCAGTGCCTATGGACAGGCCTATGGCTACACCTTC
TRBV10-3	-	TRBJ1-2	many	CAISESTLLVTHGYTF	TGTGCCATCAGTGAGTCGACTCTCTTGGTGACGCATGGCTACACCTTC
TRBV7-6	-	TRBJ2-2	few	CASSTQPRGGGELFF	TGTGCCAGCAGCACACAACCTCGGGGTGGCGGGGAGCTGTTTTTT
TRBV11-2	-	TRBJ2-1	many	CASSPYNGPNNEQFF	TGTGCCAGCAGCCCCTACAACGGACCCAACAATGAGCAGTTCTTC
TRBV5-1	-	TRBJ2-6	-	CASTGIQTGANVLTF	TGCGCCAGCACAGGGATCCAAACTGGGGCCAACGTCCTGACTTTC
TRBV11-2	TRBD2	TRBJ2-1	few	CASTTRGSGGDNEQFF	TGTGCCAGCACCACCAGGGGTAGCGGGGGGGACAATGAGCAGTTCTTC
TRBV20-1	-	TRBJ2-1	-	CSAIPGSSYNEQFF	TGCAGTGCCATACCGGGGAGCTCCTACAATGAGCAGTTCTTC
TRBV12-3/TRBV12-4	-	TRBJ2-3	-	CASSRGTNTDTQYF	TGTGCCAGCAGCCGAGGGACCAACACAGATACGCAGTATTTT
TRBV2	TRBD1	TRBJ2-6	few	CASTRGQLSGANVLTF	TGTGCCAGCACCCGGGGACAGCTCTCTGGGGCCAACGTCCTGACTTTC
TRBV6-2/TRBV6-3	TRBD1	TRBJ2-7	-	CASAGTGPIYEQYF	TGTGCCAGCGCCGGGACAGGGCCTATCTACGAGCAGTACTTC
TRBV29-1	-	TRBJ2-5	few	CSVVGLGARGPYQETQYF	TGCAGCGTTGTCGGTTTAGGGGCGCGGGGGCCGTACCAAGAGACCCAGTACTTC
TRBV20-1	TRBD2	TRBJ2-3	-	CSASLGSGISDTQYF	TGCAGTGCTAGTTTGGGTAGCGGGATCTCAGATACGCAGTATTTT
TRBV20-1	-	TRBJ2-1	few	CSANLPDSNEQFF	TGCAGTGCTAACCTTCCTGATTCCAATGAGCAGTTCTTC
TRBV5-1	-	TRBJ1-4	few	CASSLAGQLTNEKLFF	TGCGCCAGCAGCTTGGCCGGCCAACTTACTAATGAAAAACTGTTTTTT
TRBV10-3	-	TRBJ2-5	-	CATLRVLGGETQYF	TGTGCCACCCTTCGCGTCCTAGGAGGAGAGACCCAGTACTTC
TRBV12-3/TRBV12-4	-	TRBJ1-3	many	CASSPLRGNTIYF	TGTGCCAGCAGTCCCTTGAGGGGAAACACCATATATTTT
TRBV5-1	-	TRBJ1-4	many	CASSLTRGEKLFF	TGCGCCAGCAGCTTGACGAGGGGAGAAAAACTGTTTTTT
TRBV15	-	TRBJ1-5	-	CATSSEDTSNQPQHF	TGTGCCACCAGCAGCGAAGACACGAGCAATCAGCCCCAGCATTTT
TRBV11-3	-	TRBJ2-5	few	CASSLSYGTQETQYF	TGTGCCAGCAGCTTAAGCTATGGGACCCAAGAGACCCAGTACTTC
TRBV15	-	TRBJ2-2	few	CATSRDRGGLFF	TGTGCCACCAGCAGAGATAGGGGAGGGCTGTTTTTT
TRBV28	-	TRBJ1-2	-	CASSSLDRHYGYTF	TGTGCCAGCAGTTCCCTCGACAGACACTATGGCTACACCTTC
TRBV18	TRBD1	TRBJ2-7	many	CASSPRAQGYEQYF	TGTGCCAGCTCACCACGGGCACAGGGGTACGAGCAGTACTTC
TRBV20-1	TRBD1	TRBJ1-5	few	CSAPVGGSNQPQHF	TGCAGTGCCCCTGTAGGGGGCAGCAATCAGCCCCAGCATTTT
TRBV15	-	TRBJ2-7	few	CATSTGAGGLGEQYF	TGTGCCACCAGCACGGGGGCTGGAGGTTTGGGCGAGCAGTACTTC
TRBV12-3/TRBV12-4	-	TRBJ2-5	few	CASSNRDGQETQYF	TGTGCCAGCAGTAACCGGGACGGTCAAGAGACCCAGTACTTC
TRBV20-1	-	TRBJ2-3	few	CSARDRAGGDTQYF	TGCAGTGCTAGAGACAGGGCAGGTGGAGATACGCAGTATTTT
TRBV6-2/TRBV6-3	-	TRBJ2-7	-	CASSYRGARHEQYF	TGTGCCAGCAGTTACCGGGGGGCCCGCCACGAGCAGTACTTC
TRBV6-5	-	TRBJ1-1	many	CASSYSRGSTEAFF	TGTGCCAGCAGTTACTCGAGGGGAAGCACTGAAGCTTTCTTT
TRBV5-1	-	TRBJ2-7	-	CASSARGGEQYF	TGCGCCAGCAGCGCGAGGGGTGGCGAGCAGTACTTC
TRBV7-9	-	TRBJ1-4	-	CASSLDISSNEKLFF	TGTGCCAGCAGCTTAGACATATCGTCTAATGAAAAACTGTTTTTT
TRBV10-3	TRBD1	TRBJ1-1	few	CAISPDREVTEAFF	TGTGCCATCAGTCCTGACAGGGAAGTAACTGAAGCTTTCTTT
TRBV12-3/TRBV12-4	TRBD1	TRBJ1-2	few	CASSLGGQGHDGYTF	TGTGCCAGCAGTTTAGGTGGACAGGGGCATGATGGCTACACCTTC
TRBV25-1	-	TRBJ2-2	many	CASSEKLAGTGELFF	TGTGCCAGCAGTGAAAAACTAGCAGGCACCGGGGAGCTGTTTTTT
TRBV12-3/TRBV12-4	-	TRBJ2-5	many	CASSSGQQETQYF	TGTGCCAGCAGTTCGGGACAACAAGAGACCCAGTACTTC
TRBV12-3/TRBV12-4	-	TRBJ1-2	few	CASSPPTVYGYTF	TGTGCCAGCAGCCCCCCCACCGTCTATGGCTACACCTTC
TRBV12-3/TRBV12-4	-	TRBJ2-2	few	CASSPSPITPTGELFF	TGTGCCAGCAGCCCCTCCCCAATTACGCCAACCGGGGAGCTGTTTTTT
TRBV21-1	-	TRBJ2-2	-	CASSPRDRGRYVGELFF	TGTGCCAGCAGCCCCCGGGACAGGGGGCGTTACGTCGGGGAGCTGTTTTTT
TRBV28	-	TRBJ2-5	many	CASSDPVKTQYF	TGTGCCAGCAGTGATCCAGTCAAGACCCAGTACTTC
TRBV18	-	TRBJ1-1	-	CASSPQGHSPEAFF	TGTGCCAGCTCACCTCAGGGACATTCGCCTGAAGCTTTCTTT
TRBV4-3	-	TRBJ2-7	few	CASSQQTAYEQYF	TGCGCCAGCAGCCAACAGACAGCCTACGAGCAGTACTTC
TRBV5-5	-	TRBJ2-7	-	CASSVGQQNYEQYF	TGTGCCAGCAGCGTGGGACAACAAAACTACGAGCAGTACTTC
TRBV5-1	TRBD2	TRBJ2-5	-	CASSGGLAGRETQYF	TGCGCCAGCAGCGGGGGACTAGCGGGGAGGGAGACCCAGTACTTC
TRBV12-3/TRBV12-4	-	TRBJ1-2	many	CASGQTVNYGYTF	TGTGCCAGCGGACAGACAGTGAACTATGGCTACACCTTC
TRBV12-3/TRBV12-4	-	TRBJ2-7	few	CASSLGSLPGDYEQYF	TGTGCCAGCAGTTTAGGCAGCCTCCCGGGGGACTACGAGCAGTACTTC
TRBV6-1	TRBD1	TRBJ1-1	-	CASTKNLGQINTEAFF	TGTGCCAGCACTAAAAACCTGGGACAGATTAACACTGAAGCTTTCTTT